This T cell receptor (beta chain) emerged from a study of T cell clonotyping in hematopoietic cell transplantation. Whole-study context: Cytoreduction preceded collection of pretransplant recipient samples. General observations from the study: After transplant, recipient diversity fell while pathologically expanded clonotypes grew through day 180.

This clone has only a few counts. The antigen remains unidentified. Generated by immunoSEQ multiplex PCR, the TCRdb table keeps only in-frame clones and is missing some. The repertoire holds approximately 5,100 clones, about 34% seen once, with roughly a sixth in the top ten. Time point specified: recipient sample about 28 days before transplant, after cytoreduction. Per the germline V gene, CDR1 is MNHEY and CDR2 is SVGAGI. The CDR3 has 15 residues. V shed 5 bases and J shed 2 bases, with 16 bases lying between them. Sequencing was performed on peripheral blood mononuclear cells, taken before stem cell transplant. This sequence joins TRBV6-5 and TRBJ2-7; D is perhaps TRBD1 or TRBD2 (6 bases each). This TCR derives from a man in his forties or fifties with myelofibrosis. Some clones in this sample may be carry-over from other donors' samples. CDR3 bases: TGTGCCAGCAGTCCCTCTGGAGGGGGAGCCTACGAGCAGTACTTC. Its protein product is CASSPSGGGAYEQYF.